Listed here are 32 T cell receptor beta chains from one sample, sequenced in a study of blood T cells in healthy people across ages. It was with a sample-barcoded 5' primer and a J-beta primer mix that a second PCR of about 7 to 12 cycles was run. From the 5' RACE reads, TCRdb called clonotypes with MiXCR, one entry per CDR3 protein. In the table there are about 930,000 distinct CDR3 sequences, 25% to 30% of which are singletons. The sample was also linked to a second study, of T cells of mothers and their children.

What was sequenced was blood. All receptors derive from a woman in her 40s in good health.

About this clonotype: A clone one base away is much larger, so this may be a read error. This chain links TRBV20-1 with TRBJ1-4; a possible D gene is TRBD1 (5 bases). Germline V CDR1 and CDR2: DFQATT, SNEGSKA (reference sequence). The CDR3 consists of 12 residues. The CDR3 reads CRARGTHEKLFF. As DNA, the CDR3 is TGCAGGGCTAGAGGGACTCACGAAAAACTGTTTTTT.

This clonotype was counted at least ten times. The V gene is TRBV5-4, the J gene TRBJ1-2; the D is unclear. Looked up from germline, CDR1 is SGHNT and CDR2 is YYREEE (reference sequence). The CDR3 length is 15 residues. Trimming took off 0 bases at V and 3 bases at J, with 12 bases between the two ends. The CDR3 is CASSLVAGSDYGYTF. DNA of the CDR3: TGTGCCAGCAGCTTGGTGGCGGGGTCGGACTATGGCTACACCTTC. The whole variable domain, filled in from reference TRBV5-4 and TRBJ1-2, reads ETGVTQSPTHLIKTRGQQVTLRCSSQSGHNTVSWYQQALGQGPQFIFQYYREEENGRGNFPPRFSGLQFPNYSSELNVNALELDDSALYLCASSLVAGSDYGYTFGSGTRLTVV.

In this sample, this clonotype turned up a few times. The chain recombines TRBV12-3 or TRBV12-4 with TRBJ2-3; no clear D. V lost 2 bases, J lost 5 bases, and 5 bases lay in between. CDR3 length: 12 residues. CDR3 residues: CASSLYEDTQYF. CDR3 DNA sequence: TGTGCCAGCAGTTTATACGAAGATACGCAGTATTTT.

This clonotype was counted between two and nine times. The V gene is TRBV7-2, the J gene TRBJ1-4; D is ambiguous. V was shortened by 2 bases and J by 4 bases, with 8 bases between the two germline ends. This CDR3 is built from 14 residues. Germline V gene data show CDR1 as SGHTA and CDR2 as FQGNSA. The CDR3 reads CASSLSRSNEKLFF. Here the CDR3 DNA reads TGTGCCAGCAGCTTAAGCCGCAGTAATGAAAAACTGTTTTTT. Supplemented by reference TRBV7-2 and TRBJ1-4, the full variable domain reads GAGVSQSPSNKVTEKGKDVELRCDPISGHTALYWYRQSLGQGLEFLIYFQGNSAPDKSGLPSDRFSAERTGGSVSTLTIQRTQQEDSAVYLCASSLSRSNEKLFFGSGTQLSVL.

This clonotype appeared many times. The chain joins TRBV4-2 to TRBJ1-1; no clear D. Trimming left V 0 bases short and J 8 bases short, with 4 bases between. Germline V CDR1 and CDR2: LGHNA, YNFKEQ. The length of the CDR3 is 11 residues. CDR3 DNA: TGTGCCAGCAGCCAAGATCGCGAAGCTTTCTTT. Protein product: CASSQDREAFF.

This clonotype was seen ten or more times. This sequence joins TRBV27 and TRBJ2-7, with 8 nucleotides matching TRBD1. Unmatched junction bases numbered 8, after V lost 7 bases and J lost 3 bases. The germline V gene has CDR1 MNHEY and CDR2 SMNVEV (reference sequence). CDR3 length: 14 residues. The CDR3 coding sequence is TGTGCCAGCACCCGCTTGACAGGGGACTACGAGCAGTACTTC. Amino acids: CASTRLTGDYEQYF.

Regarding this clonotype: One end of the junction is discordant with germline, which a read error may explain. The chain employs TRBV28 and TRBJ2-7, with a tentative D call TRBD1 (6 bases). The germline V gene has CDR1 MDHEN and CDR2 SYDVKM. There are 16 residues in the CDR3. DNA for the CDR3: TGTGCCAGCAGTGTTTCCGGGACACGGAGCTCCTACGAACAGTACTTC. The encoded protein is CASSVSGTRSSYEQYF.

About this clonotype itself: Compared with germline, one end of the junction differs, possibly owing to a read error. CDR3 loop: CAGSSGTGRDEQYF. In nucleotides, the CDR3 is TGTGCCGGCAGCTCCGGGACAGGGAGAGACGAGCAGTACTTC. The chain is built from TRBV7-8 and TRBJ2-7; TRBD1 matches at 9 bases. This CDR3 contains 14 residues. Germline lookup yields CDR1 SGHVS and CDR2 FQNEAQ.

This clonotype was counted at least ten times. The CDR3 here is CSGEEGANYGYTF. The CDR3 DNA is TGCAGTGGAGAGGAAGGAGCTAACTATGGCTACACCTTC. The chain couples TRBV20-1 to TRBJ1-2; D unresolved. V was cut by 7 bases and J by 0 bases, with 12 bases left in between. The CDR3 has 13 amino acids. Germline CDR1 reads DFQATT; CDR2 reads SNEGSKA (reference sequence).

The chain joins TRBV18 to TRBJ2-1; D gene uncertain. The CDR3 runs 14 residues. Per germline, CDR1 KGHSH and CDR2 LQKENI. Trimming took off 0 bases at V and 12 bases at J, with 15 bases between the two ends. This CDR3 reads CASSPPARVGGQFF. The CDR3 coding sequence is TGTGCCAGCTCACCACCGGCCCGCGTCGGTGGGCAGTTCTTC.

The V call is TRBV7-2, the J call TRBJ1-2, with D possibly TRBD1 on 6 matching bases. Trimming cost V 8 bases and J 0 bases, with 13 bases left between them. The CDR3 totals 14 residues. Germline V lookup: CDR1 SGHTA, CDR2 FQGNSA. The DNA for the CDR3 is TGTGCCAGCTCCCAGGGGCCGACTAACTATGGCTACACCTTC. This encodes CASSQGPTNYGYTF.

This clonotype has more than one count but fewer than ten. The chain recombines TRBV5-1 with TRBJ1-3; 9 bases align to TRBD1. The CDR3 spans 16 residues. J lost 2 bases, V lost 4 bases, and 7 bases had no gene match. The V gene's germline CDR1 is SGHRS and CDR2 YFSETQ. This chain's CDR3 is CASSQGTGKTGNTIYF. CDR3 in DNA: TGCGCCAGCAGCCAGGGGACAGGGAAGACTGGAAACACCATATATTTT. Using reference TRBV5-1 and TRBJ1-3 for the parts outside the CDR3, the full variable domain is KAGVTQTPRYLIKTRGQQVTLSCSPISGHRSVSWYQQTPGQGLQFLFEYFSETQRNKGNFPGRFSGRQFSNSRSEMNVSTLELGDSALYLCASSQGTGKTGNTIYFGEGSWLTVV.

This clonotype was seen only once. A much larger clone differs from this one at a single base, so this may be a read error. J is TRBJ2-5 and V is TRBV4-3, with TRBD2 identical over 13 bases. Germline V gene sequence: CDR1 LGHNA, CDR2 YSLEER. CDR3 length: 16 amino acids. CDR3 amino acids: CASSQEGGTSGDEQYF. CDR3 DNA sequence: TGCGCTAGCAGCCAAGAAGGGGGGACTAGCGGGGATGAGCAGTACTTC.

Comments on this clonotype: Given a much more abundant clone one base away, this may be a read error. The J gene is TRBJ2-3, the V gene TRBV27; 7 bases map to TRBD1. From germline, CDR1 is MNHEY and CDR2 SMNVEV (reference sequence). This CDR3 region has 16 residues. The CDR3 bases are TGTACCAGCACCCCCGGGACAGCCCAAGTCACAGATACGCAGTATTTT. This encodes CTSTPGTAQVTDTQYF.

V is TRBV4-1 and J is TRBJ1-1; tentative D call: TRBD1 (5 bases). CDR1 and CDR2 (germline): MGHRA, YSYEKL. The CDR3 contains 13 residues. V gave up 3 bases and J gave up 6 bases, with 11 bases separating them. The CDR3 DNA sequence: TGCGCCAGCAGCCAGGACCGGGACGCTGAAGCTTTCTTT. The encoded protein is CASSQDRDAEAFF.

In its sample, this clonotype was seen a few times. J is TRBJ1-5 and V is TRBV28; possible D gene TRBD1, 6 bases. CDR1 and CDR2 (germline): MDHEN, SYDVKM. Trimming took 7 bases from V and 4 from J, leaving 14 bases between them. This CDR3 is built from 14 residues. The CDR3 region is CASTTPQGNQPQHF. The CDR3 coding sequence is TGTGCCAGCACCACTCCACAGGGAAATCAGCCCCAGCATTTT.

As DNA, the CDR3 is TGTGCCACCAGTTTGGGATCGCGCACAGATACGCAGTATTTT. It specifies CATSLGSRTDTQYF. This chain uses TRBV15 with TRBJ2-3; no reliable D call. Germline V gives CDR1 LNHNV, CDR2 YYDKDF (reference sequence). The CDR3 runs 14 residues. The V end lost 6 bases, the J end lost 1 base, and 11 bases lay between the germline ends.

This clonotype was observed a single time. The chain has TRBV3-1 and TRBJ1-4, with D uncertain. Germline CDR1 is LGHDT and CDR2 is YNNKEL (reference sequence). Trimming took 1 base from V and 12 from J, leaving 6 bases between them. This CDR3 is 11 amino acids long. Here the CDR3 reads CASSQVGELFF. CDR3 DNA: TGTGCCAGCAGCCAAGTTGGAGAACTGTTTTTT.

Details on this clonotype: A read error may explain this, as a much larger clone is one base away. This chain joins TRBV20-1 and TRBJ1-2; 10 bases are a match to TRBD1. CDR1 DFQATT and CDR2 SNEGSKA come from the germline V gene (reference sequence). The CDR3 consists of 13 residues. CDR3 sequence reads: CSASDRGDYGHTF. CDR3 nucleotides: TGCAGTGCATCGGACAGGGGGGACTATGGCCACACCTTC.

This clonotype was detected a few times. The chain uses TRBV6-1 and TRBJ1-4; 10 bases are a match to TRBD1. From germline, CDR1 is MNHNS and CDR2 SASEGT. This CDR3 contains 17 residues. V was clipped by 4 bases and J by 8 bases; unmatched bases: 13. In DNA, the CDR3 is TGTGCCAGCAGTGGACGGGACAGGGGATCGGCGGAGGAAAAACTGTTTTTT. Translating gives CASSGRDRGSAEEKLFF.

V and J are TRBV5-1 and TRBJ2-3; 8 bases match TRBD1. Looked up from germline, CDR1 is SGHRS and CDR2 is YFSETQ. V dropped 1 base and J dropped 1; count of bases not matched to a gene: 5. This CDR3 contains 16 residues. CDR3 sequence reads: CASSLTGQGGTDTQYF. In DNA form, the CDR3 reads TGCGCCAGCAGCTTGACCGGACAGGGAGGCACAGATACGCAGTATTTT.

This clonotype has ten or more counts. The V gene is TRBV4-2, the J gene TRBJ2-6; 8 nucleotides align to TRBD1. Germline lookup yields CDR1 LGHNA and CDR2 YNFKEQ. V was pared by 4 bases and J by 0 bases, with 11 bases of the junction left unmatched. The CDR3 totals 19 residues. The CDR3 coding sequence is TGTGCCAGCAGCCCCCACCGACAGGGGATAACCTCTGGGGCCAACGTCCTGACTTTC. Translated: CASSPHRQGITSGANVLTF.

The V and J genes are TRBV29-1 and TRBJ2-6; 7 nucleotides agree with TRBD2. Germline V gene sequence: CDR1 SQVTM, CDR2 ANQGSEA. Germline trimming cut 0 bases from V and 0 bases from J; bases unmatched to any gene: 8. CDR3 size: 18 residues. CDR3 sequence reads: CSVEDLGGYSSGANVLTF. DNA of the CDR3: TGCAGCGTTGAAGATTTGGGGGGGTATAGCTCTGGGGCCAACGTCCTGACTTTC.

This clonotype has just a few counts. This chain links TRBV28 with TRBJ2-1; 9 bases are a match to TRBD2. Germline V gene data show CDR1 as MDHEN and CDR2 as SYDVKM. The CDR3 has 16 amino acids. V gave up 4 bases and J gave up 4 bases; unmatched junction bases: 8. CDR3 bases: TGTGCCAGCAGTTCCCCCTTTAGCGGGGGATACAATGAGCAGTTCTTC. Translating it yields CASSSPFSGGYNEQFF.

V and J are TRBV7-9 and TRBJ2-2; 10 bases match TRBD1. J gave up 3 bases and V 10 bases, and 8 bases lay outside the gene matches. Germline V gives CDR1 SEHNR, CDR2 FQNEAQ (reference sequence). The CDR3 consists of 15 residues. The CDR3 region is CATHVGQGYTGELFF. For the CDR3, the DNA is TGTGCCACGCATGTGGGACAGGGGTACACCGGGGAGCTGTTTTTT.

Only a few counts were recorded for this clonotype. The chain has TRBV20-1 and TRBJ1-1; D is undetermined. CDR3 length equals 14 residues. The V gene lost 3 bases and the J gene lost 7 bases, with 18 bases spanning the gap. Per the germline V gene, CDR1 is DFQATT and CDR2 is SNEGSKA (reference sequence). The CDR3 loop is CSARMDGGPDEAFF. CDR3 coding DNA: TGCAGTGCTAGGATGGACGGCGGCCCAGATGAAGCTTTCTTT.

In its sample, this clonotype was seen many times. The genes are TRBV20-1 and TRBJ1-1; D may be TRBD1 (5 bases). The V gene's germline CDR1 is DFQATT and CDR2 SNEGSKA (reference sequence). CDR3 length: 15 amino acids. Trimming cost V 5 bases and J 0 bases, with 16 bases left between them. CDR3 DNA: TGCAGTGCTCCGACGGGGGGAGGGATGAACACTGAAGCTTTCTTT. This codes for CSAPTGGGMNTEAFF.

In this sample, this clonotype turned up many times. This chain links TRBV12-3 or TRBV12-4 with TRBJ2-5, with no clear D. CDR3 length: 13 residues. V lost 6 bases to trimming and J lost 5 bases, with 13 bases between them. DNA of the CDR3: TGTGCCAGCAGCGGGTCGTTAAGGGAGACCCAGTACTTC. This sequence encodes CASSGSLRETQYF.

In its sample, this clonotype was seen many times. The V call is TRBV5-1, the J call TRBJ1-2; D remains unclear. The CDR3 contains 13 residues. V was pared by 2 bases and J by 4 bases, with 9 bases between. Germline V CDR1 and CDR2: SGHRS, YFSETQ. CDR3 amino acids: CASSFSTSYGYTF. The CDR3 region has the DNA TGCGCCAGCAGCTTCTCCACTTCCTATGGCTACACCTTC.

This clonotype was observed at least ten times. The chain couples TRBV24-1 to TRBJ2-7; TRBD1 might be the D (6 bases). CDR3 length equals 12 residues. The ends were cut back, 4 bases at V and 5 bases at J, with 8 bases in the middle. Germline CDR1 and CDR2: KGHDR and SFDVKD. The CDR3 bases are TGTGCCACCAGTGACAGGGGTCACGAGCAGTACTTC. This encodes CATSDRGHEQYF.

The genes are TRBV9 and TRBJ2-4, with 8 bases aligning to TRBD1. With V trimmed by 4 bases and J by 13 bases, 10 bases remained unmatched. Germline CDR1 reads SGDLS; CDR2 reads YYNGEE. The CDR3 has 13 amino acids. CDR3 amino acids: CASSIAPDREQYF. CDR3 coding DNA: TGTGCCAGCAGCATAGCTCCGGACAGGGAGCAGTACTTC.

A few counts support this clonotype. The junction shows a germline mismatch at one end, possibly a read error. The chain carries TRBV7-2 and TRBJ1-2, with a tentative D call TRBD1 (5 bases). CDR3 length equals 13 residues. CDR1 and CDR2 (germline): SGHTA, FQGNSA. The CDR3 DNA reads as TGTGCCAGCAGCTTGGTGGGGGAGAGGGGCTATACCTTC. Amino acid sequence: CASSLVGERGYTF.